This entry describes one T cell receptor beta chain. Its antigen remains unknown. TCRdb re-analysed the reads in MiXCR, keeping a single row per CDR3 protein. The table records about 740,000 distinct CDR3 sequences, approximately 40% of them present only once. The sample is drawn from a study of T cell repertoires in cytomegalovirus infection. For the study at large: Public TCR beta signature analysis indicated the presence of both CMV infection and matching HLA type. Study-level points and caveats: CMV-specific HLA-C-restricted TCR beta clonotypes dominated the ex vivo response.

Germline values: CDR1 SNHLY, CDR2 FYNNEI. The CDR3 is 13 residues long. Trimming took 2 bases from V and 3 from J, leaving 8 bases between them. Sequenced: PBMCs. The chain is built from TRBV2 and TRBJ2-7; D gene unclear. The receptor comes from a human donor in good health (CMV status not recorded). Some clones in this sample may be carry-over from other donors' samples. The CDR3 sequence is CASSELGYYEQYF. The DNA for the CDR3 is TGTGCCAGCAGTGAATTGGGGTACTACGAGCAGTACTTC.